This T cell receptor beta chain was sequenced for a study of T cell clonality in common variable immunodeficiency. Germline values: CDR1 ENHRY, CDR2 SYGVKD. Losses at the gene ends were 6 bases for V and 7 bases for J; bases not matched to a gene: 5. CDR3 length: 14 amino acids. General observations from the study: Common variable immunodeficiency TCR beta sequences reportedly had fewer deletions and N-nucleotide insertions.

Only in-frame clones appear in the TCRdb table, and some are missing; sequencing was by immunoSEQ multiplex PCR. In total the sample includes about 42,000 clones, none of them seen once. This clone was detected ten times or more. Its specificity is not known. The sequenced fragment ends 3 residues before the CDR3 boundary, so the rest is inferred from the germline J gene. This chain links TRBV10-3 with TRBJ1-4, with 10 bases fitting TRBD1. The origin of this receptor is a human donor with common variable immunodeficiency. Sequencing input: peripheral blood mononuclear cells. CDR3 DNA (partial): TGTGCCATCAGCGGTGGGACAGGGGTTGAAAAA. Its protein is CAISGGTGVEK. The full-length CDR3 reads as CAISGGTGVEKLFF.